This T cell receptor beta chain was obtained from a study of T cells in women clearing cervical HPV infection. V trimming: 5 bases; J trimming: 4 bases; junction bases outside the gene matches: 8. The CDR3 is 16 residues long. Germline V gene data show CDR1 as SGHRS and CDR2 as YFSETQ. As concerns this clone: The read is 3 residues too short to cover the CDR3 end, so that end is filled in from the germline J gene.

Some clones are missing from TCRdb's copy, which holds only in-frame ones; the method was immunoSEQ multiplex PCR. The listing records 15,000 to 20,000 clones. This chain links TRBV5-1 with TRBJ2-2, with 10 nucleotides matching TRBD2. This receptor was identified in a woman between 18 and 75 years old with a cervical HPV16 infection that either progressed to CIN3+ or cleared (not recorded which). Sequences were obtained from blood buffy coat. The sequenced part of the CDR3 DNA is TGCGCCAGCAGTTTCTACGTAGCGGGAGGCACCGGGGAG. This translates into CASSFYVAGGTGE. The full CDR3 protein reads CASSFYVAGGTGELFF.